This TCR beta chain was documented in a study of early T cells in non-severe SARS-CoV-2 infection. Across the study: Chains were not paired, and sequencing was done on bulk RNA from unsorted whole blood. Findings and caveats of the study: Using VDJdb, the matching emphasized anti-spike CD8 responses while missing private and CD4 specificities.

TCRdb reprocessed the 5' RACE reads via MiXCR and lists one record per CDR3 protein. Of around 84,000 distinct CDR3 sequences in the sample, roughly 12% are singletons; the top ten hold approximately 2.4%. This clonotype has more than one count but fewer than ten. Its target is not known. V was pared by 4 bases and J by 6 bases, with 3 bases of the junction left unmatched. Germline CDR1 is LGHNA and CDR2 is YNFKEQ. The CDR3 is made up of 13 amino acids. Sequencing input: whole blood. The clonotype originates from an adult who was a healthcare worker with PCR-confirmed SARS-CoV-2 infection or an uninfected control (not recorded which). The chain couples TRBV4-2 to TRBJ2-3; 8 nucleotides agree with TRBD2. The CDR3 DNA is TGTGCCAGCAGCCCTCCGGGGGGGGATACGCAGTATTTT. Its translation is CASSPPGGDTQYF.